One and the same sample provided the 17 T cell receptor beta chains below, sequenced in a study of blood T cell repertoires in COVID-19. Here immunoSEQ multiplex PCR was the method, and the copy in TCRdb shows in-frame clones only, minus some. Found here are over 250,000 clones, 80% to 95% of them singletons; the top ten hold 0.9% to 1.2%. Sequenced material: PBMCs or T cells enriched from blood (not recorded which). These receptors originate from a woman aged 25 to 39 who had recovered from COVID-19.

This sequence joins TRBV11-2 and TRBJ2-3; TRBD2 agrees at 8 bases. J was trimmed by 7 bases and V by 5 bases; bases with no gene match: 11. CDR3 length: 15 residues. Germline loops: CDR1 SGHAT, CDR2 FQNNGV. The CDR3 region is CASSETAGAPNTQYF. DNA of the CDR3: TGTGCCAGCAGCGAAACAGCGGGAGCCCCGAATACGCAGTATTTT. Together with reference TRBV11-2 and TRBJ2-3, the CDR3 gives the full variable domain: EAGVAQSPRYKIIEKRQSVAFWCNPISGHATLYWYQQILGQGPKLLIQFQNNGVVDDSQLPKDRFSAERLKGVDSTLKIQPAKLEDSAVYLCASSETAGAPNTQYFGPGTRLTVL.

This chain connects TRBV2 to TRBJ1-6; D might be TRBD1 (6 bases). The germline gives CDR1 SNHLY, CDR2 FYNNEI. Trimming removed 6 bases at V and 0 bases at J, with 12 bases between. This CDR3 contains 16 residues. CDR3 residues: CASSYGQNSYNSPLHF. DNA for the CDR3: TGTGCCAGCAGCTACGGACAGAACTCCTATAATTCACCCCTCCACTTT.

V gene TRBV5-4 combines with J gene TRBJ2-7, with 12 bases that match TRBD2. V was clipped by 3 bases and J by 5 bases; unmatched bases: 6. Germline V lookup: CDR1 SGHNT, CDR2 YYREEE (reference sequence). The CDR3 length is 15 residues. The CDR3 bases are TGTGCCAGCAGCTCACCGACTAGCGGGAGCCACGAGCAGTACTTC. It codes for CASSSPTSGSHEQYF.

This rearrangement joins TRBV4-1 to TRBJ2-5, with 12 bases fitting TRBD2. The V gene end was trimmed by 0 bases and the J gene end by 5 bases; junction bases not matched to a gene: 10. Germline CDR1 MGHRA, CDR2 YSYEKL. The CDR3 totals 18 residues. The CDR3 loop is CASSQDQARLAGGETQYF. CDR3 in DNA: TGCGCCAGCAGCCAAGATCAAGCAAGGCTAGCGGGAGGGGAGACCCAGTACTTC.

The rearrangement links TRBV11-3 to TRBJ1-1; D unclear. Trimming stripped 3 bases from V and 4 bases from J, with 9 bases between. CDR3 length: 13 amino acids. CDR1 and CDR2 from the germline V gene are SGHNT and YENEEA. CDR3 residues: CASSFQASTEAFF. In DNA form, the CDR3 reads TGTGCCAGCAGCTTTCAGGCAAGCACTGAAGCTTTCTTT.

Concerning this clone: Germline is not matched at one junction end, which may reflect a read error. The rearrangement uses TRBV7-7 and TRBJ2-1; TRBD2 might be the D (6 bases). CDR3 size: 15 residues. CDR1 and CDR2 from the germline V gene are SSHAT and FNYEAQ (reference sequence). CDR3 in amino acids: CASSPWRDILGEQFF. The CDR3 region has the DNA TGTGCTAGCAGCCCCTGGAGGGATATTTTGGGTGAGCAGTTCTTC.

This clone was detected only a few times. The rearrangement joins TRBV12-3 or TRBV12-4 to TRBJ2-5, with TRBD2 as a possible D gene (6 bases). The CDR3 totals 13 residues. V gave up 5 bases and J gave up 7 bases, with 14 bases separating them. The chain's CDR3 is CASSPREMVTQYF. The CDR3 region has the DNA TGTGCCAGCAGTCCCCGGGAGATGGTGACCCAGTACTTC.

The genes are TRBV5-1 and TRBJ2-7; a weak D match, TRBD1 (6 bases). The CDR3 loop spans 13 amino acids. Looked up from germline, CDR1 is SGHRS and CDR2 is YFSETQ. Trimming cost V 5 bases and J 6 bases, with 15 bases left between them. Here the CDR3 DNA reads TGCGCCAGCAGTAATCAGGGGTCGGGCGAGCAGTACTTC. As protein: CASSNQGSGEQYF.

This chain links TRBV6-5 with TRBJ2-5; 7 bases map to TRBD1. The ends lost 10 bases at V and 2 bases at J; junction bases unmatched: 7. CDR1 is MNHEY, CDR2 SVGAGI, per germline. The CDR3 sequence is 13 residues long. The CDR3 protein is CATRRQGQETQYF. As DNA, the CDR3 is TGTGCCACCCGAAGACAGGGACAAGAGACCCAGTACTTC.

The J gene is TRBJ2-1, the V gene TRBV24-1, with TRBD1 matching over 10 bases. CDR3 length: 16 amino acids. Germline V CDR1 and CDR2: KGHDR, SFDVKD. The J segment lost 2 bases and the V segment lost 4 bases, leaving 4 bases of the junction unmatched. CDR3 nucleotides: TGTGCCACCAGTGACGAGGGACAGGGGCCCTACAATGAGCAGTTCTTC. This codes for CATSDEGQGPYNEQFF.

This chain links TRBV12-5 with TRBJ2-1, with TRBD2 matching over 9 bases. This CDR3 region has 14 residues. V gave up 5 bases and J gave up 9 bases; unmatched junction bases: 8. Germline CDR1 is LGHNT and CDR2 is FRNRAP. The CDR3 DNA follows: TGTGCTAGTGGTCTGGGACTAGCTCTGACTGAGCAGTTCTTC. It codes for CASGLGLALTEQFF.

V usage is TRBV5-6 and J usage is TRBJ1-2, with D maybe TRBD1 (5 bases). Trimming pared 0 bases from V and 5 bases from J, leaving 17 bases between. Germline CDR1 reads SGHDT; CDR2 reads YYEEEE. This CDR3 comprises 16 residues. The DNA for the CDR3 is TGTGCCAGCAGCTTGGTAGGTCAGGGAAGGAATTATGGCTACACCTTC. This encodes CASSLVGQGRNYGYTF.

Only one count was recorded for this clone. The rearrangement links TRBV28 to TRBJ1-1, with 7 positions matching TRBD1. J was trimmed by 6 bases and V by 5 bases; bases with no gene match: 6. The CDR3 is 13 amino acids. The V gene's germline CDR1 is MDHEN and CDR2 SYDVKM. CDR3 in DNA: TGTGCCAGCAGTACAGGGGAACCCTCTGAAGCTTTCTTT. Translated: CASSTGEPSEAFF.

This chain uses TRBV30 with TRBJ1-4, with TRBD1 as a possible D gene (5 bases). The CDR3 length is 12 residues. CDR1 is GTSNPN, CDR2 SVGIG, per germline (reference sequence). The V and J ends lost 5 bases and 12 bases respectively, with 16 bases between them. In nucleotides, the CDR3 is TGTGCCTGGTCCTGGGGGGGGTACGAACTGTTTTTT. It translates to CAWSWGGYELFF.

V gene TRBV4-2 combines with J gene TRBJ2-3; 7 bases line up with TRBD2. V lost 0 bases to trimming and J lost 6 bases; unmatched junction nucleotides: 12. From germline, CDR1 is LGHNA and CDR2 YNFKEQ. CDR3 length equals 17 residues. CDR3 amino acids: CASSQDGGRRGGDTQYF. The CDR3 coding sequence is TGTGCCAGCAGCCAAGATGGGGGTCGGCGGGGAGGGGATACGCAGTATTTT.

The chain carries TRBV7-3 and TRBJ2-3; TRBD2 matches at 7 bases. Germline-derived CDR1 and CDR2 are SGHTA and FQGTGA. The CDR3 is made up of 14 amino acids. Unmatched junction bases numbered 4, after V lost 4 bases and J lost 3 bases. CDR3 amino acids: CASSWEGQTDTQYF. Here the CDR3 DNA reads TGTGCCAGCAGCTGGGAGGGCCAGACAGATACGCAGTATTTT.

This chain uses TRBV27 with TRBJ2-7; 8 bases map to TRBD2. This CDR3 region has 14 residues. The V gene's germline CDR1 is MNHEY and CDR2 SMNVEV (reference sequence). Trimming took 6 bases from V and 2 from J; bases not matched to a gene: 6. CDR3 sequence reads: CASRAGLVPYEQYF. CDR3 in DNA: TGTGCCAGCAGGGCGGGACTAGTCCCCTACGAGCAGTACTTC.